The clone carrying this T cell receptor beta chain was recorded at least ten times. Its specificity is not known. These data are taken from a study of regulatory T cells in long-lasting Graves disease. General study findings and limits: Lower TCR diversity characterized persistent Graves' patients relative to newly diagnosed patients.

Time point in this sample: newly diagnosed GD, antithyroid drugs for less than 3 months. PBMC RNA served as the TCR library source. Into tubes containing EDTA, approximately 9 milliliters of peripheral blood were drawn. CDR1 MNHEY and CDR2 SMNVEV come from the germline V gene (reference sequence). This CDR3 is 11 amino acids long. iRepertoire HTBI primers and Arm-PCR of CDR3 regions built TCR beta libraries. A single record per CDR3 protein comes from TCRdb applying MiXCR to the multiplex PCR reads. The repertoire includes around 450,000 distinct CDR3 sequences, over 12% of them detected once, and about 7.8% sits in the top ten. This same sample was also taken into another study, of T cells in Graves' hyperthyroidism and ophthalmopathy. That source notes: A set of HTBI primers served as the primers for a first-round RT-PCR of the TCR CDR3.

The chain recombines TRBV27 with TRBJ1-5; D gene uncertain. The clonotype originates from a woman aged 40-49 years with Graves disease. The input for sequencing was peripheral blood mononuclear cells (PBMCs), taken at new diagnosis, from a patient treated with antithyroid drugs. In nucleotides, the CDR3 is TGTGCTACTAGTTGCAATCAGCCCCAGCATTTT. This translates into CATSCNQPQHF.